A selection of T cell receptor beta chains follows, all from one sample in a study of graft-versus-host responses after intestinal transplantation. This table comes from immunoSEQ multiplex PCR, and its TCRdb copy is limited to in-frame clones, with some not included. The sample consists of 75,000 to 100,000 clones, about four fifths of them appearing once. Antigens for these TCRs are unknown. The sample was unstimulated CD8+ T cells sorted from spleen or lymph node cells, taken before intestinal transplant. All receptors come from a human donor who received an intestinal transplant. The CDR3 runs from the conserved cysteine through the conserved F or W. The D gene is left open where the match is weak. Not every row has a clone size; where given, it reads once, few, many or a size class.

CDR3aa: CASSLDVVDYNSPLHF
CDR3nt: TGTGCCAGCAGCTTAGATGTGGTCGACTATAATTCACCCCTCCACTTT
j_gene: TRBJ1-6
v_gene: TRBV11-2
d_gene: -
abundance: -

CDR3aa: CAWSVTSGRWWETQYF
CDR3nt: TGTGCCTGGAGTGTAACTAGCGGGAGGTGGTGGGAGACCCAGTACTTC
j_gene: TRBJ2-5
v_gene: TRBV30
d_gene: TRBD2
abundance: once

CDR3aa: CSVESEGYTF
CDR3nt: TGCAGCGTTGAGTCAGAGGGCTACACCTTC
j_gene: TRBJ1-2
v_gene: TRBV29-1
d_gene: -
abundance: -

CDR3aa: CASTRLAGEGETQYF
CDR3nt: TGTGCCAGCACTAGACTAGCGGGGGAGGGCGAGACCCAGTACTTC
j_gene: TRBJ2-5
v_gene: TRBV11-2
d_gene: TRBD2
abundance: -

CDR3aa: CASSPRTGYEQYF
CDR3nt: TGTGCCAGCAGCCCCCGGACAGGGTACGAGCAGTACTTC
j_gene: TRBJ2-7
v_gene: TRBV7-9
d_gene: TRBD1
abundance: -

CDR3aa: CAWSAPVSNQPQHF
CDR3nt: TGTGCCTGGAGTGCCCCGGTTAGCAATCAGCCCCAGCATTTT
j_gene: TRBJ1-5
v_gene: TRBV30
d_gene: -
abundance: once

CDR3aa: CSARGYGYTF
CDR3nt: TGCAGTGCTAGGGGATATGGCTACACCTTC
j_gene: TRBJ1-2
v_gene: TRBV20-1
d_gene: -
abundance: -

CDR3aa: CASSLSAGATYEQYF
CDR3nt: TGTGCCAGCAGTTTATCAGCCGGGGCCACCTACGAGCAGTACTTC
j_gene: TRBJ2-7
v_gene: TRBV27
d_gene: -
abundance: -

CDR3aa: CASRFFFRDYNEQFF
CDR3nt: TGCGCCAGCAGATTTTTTTTCCGGGACTACAATGAGCAGTTCTTC
j_gene: TRBJ2-1
v_gene: TRBV5-1
d_gene: -
abundance: -

CDR3aa: CASSSDMLGEKLFF
CDR3nt: TGTGCCAGCAGTTCGGACATGTTAGGGGAAAAACTGTTTTTT
j_gene: TRBJ1-4
v_gene: TRBV27
d_gene: -
abundance: -

CDR3aa: CASSEGTGNGEKLFF
CDR3nt: TGTGCCAGCAGTGAAGGGACAGGGAATGGAGAAAAACTGTTTTTT
j_gene: TRBJ1-4
v_gene: TRBV2
d_gene: TRBD1
abundance: few

CDR3aa: CASSGRETQYF
CDR3nt: TGCGCCAGCAGCGGTCGAGAGACCCAGTACTTC
j_gene: TRBJ2-5
v_gene: TRBV4-3
d_gene: -
abundance: -

CDR3aa: CASSKEGANGTDTQYF
CDR3nt: TGTGCCAGCAGCAAAGAGGGAGCGAACGGCACAGATACGCAGTATTTT
j_gene: TRBJ2-3
v_gene: TRBV21-1
d_gene: -
abundance: -

CDR3aa: CASSLEGLGPYEQYF
CDR3nt: TGTGCCAGCAGCTTAGAGGGACTGGGTCCATACGAGCAGTACTTC
j_gene: TRBJ2-7
v_gene: TRBV7-6
d_gene: -
abundance: -

CDR3aa: CASSQDREKLFF
CDR3nt: TGTGCCAGCAGCCAGGACCGGGAAAAACTGTTTTTT
j_gene: TRBJ1-4
v_gene: TRBV14
d_gene: -
abundance: few

CDR3aa: CASSYRGNNSPLHF
CDR3nt: TGTGCCAGCAGCTACAGGGGAAATAATTCACCCCTCCACTTT
j_gene: TRBJ1-6
v_gene: TRBV7-3
d_gene: TRBD1
abundance: few

CDR3aa: CASSYDPQDREETQYF
CDR3nt: TGTGCCAGCAGTTACGACCCACAAGACAGGGAAGAGACCCAGTACTTC
j_gene: TRBJ2-5
v_gene: TRBV6-5
d_gene: TRBD1
abundance: -

CDR3aa: CAWSYPTGGFYGYTF
CDR3nt: TGTGCCTGGAGCTATCCGACAGGGGGCTTCTATGGCTACACCTTC
j_gene: TRBJ1-2
v_gene: TRBV30
d_gene: TRBD1
abundance: -

CDR3aa: CSVDSQGEQYF
CDR3nt: TGCAGCGTTGACTCACAGGGCGAGCAGTACTTC
j_gene: TRBJ2-7
v_gene: TRBV29-1
d_gene: -
abundance: -

CDR3aa: CASSLGQRTEAFF
CDR3nt: TGTGCCAGCAGTTTAGGGCAGCGCACTGAAGCTTTCTTT
j_gene: TRBJ1-1
v_gene: TRBV27
d_gene: -
abundance: medium-sized

CDR3aa: CARGTSVYEQYF
CDR3nt: TGTGCCAGGGGGACTAGCGTATACGAGCAGTACTTC
j_gene: TRBJ2-7
v_gene: TRBV2
d_gene: TRBD2
abundance: -

CDR3aa: CATSREVGELFF
CDR3nt: TGTGCCACCAGCAGAGAAGTAGGGGAGCTGTTTTTT
j_gene: TRBJ2-2
v_gene: TRBV15
d_gene: -
abundance: -

CDR3aa: CASSSLGDTKLFF
CDR3nt: TGTGCCAGCAGTTCCTTAGGGGACACTAAACTGTTTTTT
j_gene: TRBJ1-4
v_gene: TRBV27
d_gene: -
abundance: -

CDR3aa: CALITMDSFGETQYF
CDR3nt: TGTGCCTTGATAACCATGGACTCATTCGGGGAGACCCAGTACTTC
j_gene: TRBJ2-5
v_gene: TRBV30
d_gene: -
abundance: once

CDR3aa: CASSYGQLNEKLFF
CDR3nt: TGTGCCAGCAGTTATGGACAGTTAAATGAAAAACTGTTTTTT
j_gene: TRBJ1-4
v_gene: TRBV6-5
d_gene: -
abundance: -

CDR3aa: CASSVGTIQETQYF
CDR3nt: TGTGCCAGCAGCGTCGGGACTATCCAAGAGACCCAGTACTTC
j_gene: TRBJ2-5
v_gene: TRBV9
d_gene: TRBD2
abundance: -

CDR3aa: CASSQRGGSYNEQFF
CDR3nt: TGCGCCAGCAGCCAACGCGGCGGGTCCTACAATGAGCAGTTCTTC
j_gene: TRBJ2-1
v_gene: TRBV4-1
d_gene: -
abundance: -

CDR3aa: CASSKESGGPTYEQYF
CDR3nt: TGTGCCAGCAGCAAAGAGAGCGGGGGACCCACCTACGAGCAGTACTTC
j_gene: TRBJ2-7
v_gene: TRBV21-1
d_gene: -
abundance: -

CDR3aa: CASSEALRGRTEAFF
CDR3nt: TGTGCCAGCAGTGAAGCGCTTCGGGGTAGGACTGAAGCTTTCTTT
j_gene: TRBJ1-1
v_gene: TRBV2
d_gene: -
abundance: -

CDR3aa: CASSDPSSYNEQFF
CDR3nt: TGTGCCAGCAGTGATCCCAGCTCCTACAATGAGCAGTTCTTC
j_gene: TRBJ2-1
v_gene: TRBV2
d_gene: -
abundance: -

CDR3aa: CASSILQGGATDTQYF
CDR3nt: TGTGCCAGCAGCATTCTACAGGGCGGGGCCACAGATACGCAGTATTTT
j_gene: TRBJ2-3
v_gene: TRBV5-4
d_gene: -
abundance: -

CDR3aa: CASSPSGGAYNEQFF
CDR3nt: TGTGCCAGCAGCCCTAGCGGGGGGGCCTACAATGAGCAGTTCTTC
j_gene: TRBJ2-1
v_gene: TRBV5-4
d_gene: TRBD2
abundance: few

CDR3aa: CASSAGLAGVGGTDTQYF
CDR3nt: TGTGCCAGCAGCGCGGGACTAGCGGGAGTCGGGGGCACAGATACGCAGTATTTT
j_gene: TRBJ2-3
v_gene: TRBV11-2
d_gene: TRBD2
abundance: once

CDR3aa: CASSFTSGYEQYF
CDR3nt: TGCGCCAGCAGCTTCACTAGCGGATACGAGCAGTACTTC
j_gene: TRBJ2-7
v_gene: TRBV5-1
d_gene: TRBD2
abundance: -

CDR3aa: CASSPLRATYEQYF
CDR3nt: TGTGCCAGCAGTCCCCTGAGGGCTACCTACGAGCAGTACTTC
j_gene: TRBJ2-7
v_gene: TRBV28
d_gene: -
abundance: -

CDR3aa: CASSMFSGGIYNEQFF
CDR3nt: TGTGCCAGTAGTATGTTTAGCGGGGGTATCTACAATGAGCAGTTCTTC
j_gene: TRBJ2-1
v_gene: TRBV19
d_gene: TRBD2
abundance: -

CDR3aa: CATSRDRARKNTEAFF
CDR3nt: TGTGCCACCAGCAGAGATCGGGCACGGAAGAACACTGAAGCTTTCTTT
j_gene: TRBJ1-1
v_gene: TRBV15
d_gene: -
abundance: -

CDR3aa: CASSSYSNQPQHF
CDR3nt: TGTGCCAGCAGTTCATATAGCAATCAGCCCCAGCATTTT
j_gene: TRBJ1-5
v_gene: TRBV6-6
d_gene: -
abundance: -

CDR3aa: CASSLEPGAEAFF
CDR3nt: TGTGCCAGCAGCTTAGAGCCTGGGGCTGAAGCTTTCTTT
j_gene: TRBJ1-1
v_gene: TRBV7-6
d_gene: -
abundance: -

CDR3aa: CASSLEGSSPLHF
CDR3nt: TGTGCCAGCAGCCTCGAGGGGTCTTCACCCCTCCACTTT
j_gene: TRBJ1-6
v_gene: TRBV7-3
d_gene: -
abundance: -

CDR3aa: CASSDRPQPYEQYF
CDR3nt: TGCGCCAGCAGTGATCGTCCCCAGCCATACGAGCAGTACTTC
j_gene: TRBJ2-7
v_gene: TRBV10-2
d_gene: -
abundance: -

CDR3aa: CSVEWNNEQFF
CDR3nt: TGCAGCGTTGAATGGAACAATGAGCAGTTCTTC
j_gene: TRBJ2-1
v_gene: TRBV29-1
d_gene: -
abundance: once

CDR3aa: CSSLWGTGDTGELFF
CDR3nt: TGCAGCTCCCTCTGGGGAACGGGGGACACCGGGGAGCTGTTTTTT
j_gene: TRBJ2-2
v_gene: TRBV29-1
d_gene: -
abundance: once

CDR3aa: CAWSVYGGKETQYF
CDR3nt: TGTGCCTGGAGTGTATACGGGGGGAAAGAGACCCAGTACTTC
j_gene: TRBJ2-5
v_gene: TRBV30
d_gene: TRBD2
abundance: -

CDR3aa: CASSLAGGIYEQYF
CDR3nt: TGTGCCAGCAGCTTAGCCGGGGGCATCTACGAGCAGTACTTC
j_gene: TRBJ2-7
v_gene: TRBV11-2
d_gene: -
abundance: -

CDR3aa: CASSLGVHEQYF
CDR3nt: TGTGCCAGCAGCTTAGGAGTTCACGAGCAGTACTTC
j_gene: TRBJ2-7
v_gene: TRBV11-2
d_gene: -
abundance: -

CDR3aa: CASTPWRTEPYEQYF
CDR3nt: TGTGCCAGCACCCCTTGGCGGACCGAACCCTACGAGCAGTACTTC
j_gene: TRBJ2-7
v_gene: TRBV2
d_gene: -
abundance: -

CDR3aa: CASSGFTGGFLNTGELFF
CDR3nt: TGCGCCAGCAGTGGATTTACAGGGGGCTTTTTGAACACCGGGGAGCTGTTTTTT
j_gene: TRBJ2-2
v_gene: TRBV10-1
d_gene: TRBD1
abundance: -

CDR3aa: CASSSSAGTSGYNEQFF
CDR3nt: TGTGCCAGCAGCTCCTCAGCTGGGACTAGCGGATACAATGAGCAGTTCTTC
j_gene: TRBJ2-1
v_gene: TRBV11-3
d_gene: TRBD2
abundance: -

CDR3aa: CASSHPGTSGGAGSYNEQFF
CDR3nt: TGCGCCAGCAGCCACCCCGGGACTAGCGGGGGGGCCGGGTCCTACAATGAGCAGTTCTTC
j_gene: TRBJ2-1
v_gene: TRBV4-1
d_gene: TRBD2
abundance: -

CDR3aa: CASSSQEPYEQYF
CDR3nt: TGTGCCAGCAGTTCACAGGAGCCATACGAGCAGTACTTC
j_gene: TRBJ2-7
v_gene: TRBV2
d_gene: -
abundance: -

CDR3aa: CASSLGPGGEQYF
CDR3nt: TGTGCCAGCAGCTTAGGCCCGGGAGGCGAGCAGTACTTC
j_gene: TRBJ2-7
v_gene: TRBV7-7
d_gene: TRBD2
abundance: -

CDR3aa: CASSLGEAPDTQYF
CDR3nt: TGTGCCAGCAGCCTCGGCGAGGCCCCAGATACGCAGTATTTT
j_gene: TRBJ2-3
v_gene: TRBV5-4
d_gene: -
abundance: -

CDR3aa: CASSESFGREAFF
CDR3nt: TGCGCCAGCAGTGAGTCGTTCGGACGGGAAGCTTTCTTT
j_gene: TRBJ1-1
v_gene: TRBV10-1
d_gene: -
abundance: -

CDR3aa: CASSQIPGTGELFF
CDR3nt: TGCGCCAGCAGCCAAATTCCGGGGACCGGGGAGCTGTTTTTT
j_gene: TRBJ2-2
v_gene: TRBV4-1
d_gene: -
abundance: -

CDR3aa: CASSQTGYNEQFF
CDR3nt: TGTGCCAGCAGTCAGACAGGGTACAATGAGCAGTTCTTC
j_gene: TRBJ2-1
v_gene: TRBV27
d_gene: TRBD1
abundance: -